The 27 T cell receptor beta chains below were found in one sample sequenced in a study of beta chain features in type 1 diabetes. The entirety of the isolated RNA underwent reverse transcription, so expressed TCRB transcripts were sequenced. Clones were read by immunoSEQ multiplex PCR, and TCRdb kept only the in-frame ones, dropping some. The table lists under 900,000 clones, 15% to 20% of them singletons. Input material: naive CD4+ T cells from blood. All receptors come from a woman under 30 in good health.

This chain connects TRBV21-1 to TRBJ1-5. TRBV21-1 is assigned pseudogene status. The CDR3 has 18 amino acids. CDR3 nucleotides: TGTGCCAGCAGCCCAACACCCGGGGTTTCTCGATGGAATCAGCCCCAGCATTTT. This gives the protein CASSPTPGVSRWNQPQHF.

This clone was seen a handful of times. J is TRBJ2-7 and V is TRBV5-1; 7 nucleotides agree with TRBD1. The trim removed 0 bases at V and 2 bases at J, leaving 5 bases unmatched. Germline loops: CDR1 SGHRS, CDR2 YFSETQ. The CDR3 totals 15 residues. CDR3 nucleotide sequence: TGCGCCAGCAGCTTGGTTGTGGGGACAGCCTACGAGCAGTACTTC. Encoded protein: CASSLVVGTAYEQYF.

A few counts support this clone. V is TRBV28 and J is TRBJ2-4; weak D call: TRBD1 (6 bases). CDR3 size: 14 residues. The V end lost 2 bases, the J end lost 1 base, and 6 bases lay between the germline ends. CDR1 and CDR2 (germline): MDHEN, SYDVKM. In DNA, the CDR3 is TGTGCCAGCAGTTTACAGGGGGCCAAAAACATTCAGTACTTC. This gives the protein CASSLQGAKNIQYF.

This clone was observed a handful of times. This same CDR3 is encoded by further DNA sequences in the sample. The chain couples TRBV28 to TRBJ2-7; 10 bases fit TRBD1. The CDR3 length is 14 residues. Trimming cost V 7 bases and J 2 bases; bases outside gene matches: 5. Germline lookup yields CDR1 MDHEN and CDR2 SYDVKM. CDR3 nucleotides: TGTGCCAGCATACCCGGGACAGGGGCCTACGAGCAGTACTTC. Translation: CASIPGTGAYEQYF. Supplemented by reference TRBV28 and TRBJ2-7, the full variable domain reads DVKVTQSSRYLVKRTGEKVFLECVQDMDHENMFWYRQDPGLGLRLIYFSYDVKMKEKGDIPEGYSVSREKKERFSLILESASTNQTSMYLCASIPGTGAYEQYFGPGTRLTVT.

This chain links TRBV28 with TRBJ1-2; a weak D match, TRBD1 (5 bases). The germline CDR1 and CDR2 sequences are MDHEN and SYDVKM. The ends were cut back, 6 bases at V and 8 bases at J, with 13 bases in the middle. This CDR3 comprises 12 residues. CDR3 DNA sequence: TGTGCCAGCAGCCCCGGGGCGGGGGGCTACACCTTC. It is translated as CASSPGAGGYTF.

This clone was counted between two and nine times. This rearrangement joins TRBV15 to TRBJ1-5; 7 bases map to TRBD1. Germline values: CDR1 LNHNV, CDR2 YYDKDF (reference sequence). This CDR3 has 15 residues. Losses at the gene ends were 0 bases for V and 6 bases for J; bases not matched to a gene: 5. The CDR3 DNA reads TGTGCCACCAGCAGAGATTTACAGGGGAGTCAGCCCCAGCATTTT. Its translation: CATSRDLQGSQPQHF.

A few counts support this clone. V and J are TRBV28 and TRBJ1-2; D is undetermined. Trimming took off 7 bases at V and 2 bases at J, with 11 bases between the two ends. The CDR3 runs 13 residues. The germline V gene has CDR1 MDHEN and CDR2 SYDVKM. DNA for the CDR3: TGTGCCAGCAATCGGAGGGAGAACTATGGCTACACCTTC. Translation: CASNRRENYGYTF.

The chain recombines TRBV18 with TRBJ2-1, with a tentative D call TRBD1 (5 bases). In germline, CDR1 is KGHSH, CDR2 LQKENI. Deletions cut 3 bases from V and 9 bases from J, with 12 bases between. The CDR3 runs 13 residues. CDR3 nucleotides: TGTGCCAGCTCACCGAGTCAGGGTTCTGAGCAGTTCTTC. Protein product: CASSPSQGSEQFF.

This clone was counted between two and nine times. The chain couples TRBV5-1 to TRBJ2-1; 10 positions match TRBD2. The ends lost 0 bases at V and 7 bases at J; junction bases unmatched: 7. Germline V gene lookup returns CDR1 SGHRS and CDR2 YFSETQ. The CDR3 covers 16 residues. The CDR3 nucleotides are TGCGCCAGCAGCTTGGGTTCTACTAGCGGGATTAATGAGCAGTTCTTC. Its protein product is CASSLGSTSGINEQFF.

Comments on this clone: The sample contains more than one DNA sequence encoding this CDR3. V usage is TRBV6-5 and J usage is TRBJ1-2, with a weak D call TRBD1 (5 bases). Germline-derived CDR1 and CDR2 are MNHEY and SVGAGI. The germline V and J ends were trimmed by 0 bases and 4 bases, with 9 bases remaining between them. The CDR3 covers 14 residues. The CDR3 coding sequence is TGTGCCAGCAGTTACTCCGGGACGGCCTATGGCTACACCTTC. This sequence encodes CASSYSGTAYGYTF.

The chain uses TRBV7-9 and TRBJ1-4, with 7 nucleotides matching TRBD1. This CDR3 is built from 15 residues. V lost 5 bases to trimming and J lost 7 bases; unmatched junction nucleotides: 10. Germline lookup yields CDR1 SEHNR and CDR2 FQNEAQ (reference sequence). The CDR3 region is CASSNSGRGREKLFF. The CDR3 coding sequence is TGTGCCAGCAGCAACAGTGGGAGGGGGCGTGAAAAACTGTTTTTT.

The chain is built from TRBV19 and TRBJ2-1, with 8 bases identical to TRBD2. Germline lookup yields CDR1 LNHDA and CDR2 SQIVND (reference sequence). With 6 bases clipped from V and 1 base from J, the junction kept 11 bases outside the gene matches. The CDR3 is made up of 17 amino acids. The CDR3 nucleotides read TGTGCCAGTAGCATTGGGGGCGGGAGGAGGTCCTACAATGAGCAGTTCTTC. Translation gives CASSIGGGRRSYNEQFF.

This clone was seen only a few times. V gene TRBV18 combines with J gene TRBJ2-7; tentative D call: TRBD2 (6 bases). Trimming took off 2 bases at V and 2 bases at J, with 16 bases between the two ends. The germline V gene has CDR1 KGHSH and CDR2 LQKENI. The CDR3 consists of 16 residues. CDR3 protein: CASSPSGSSLTYEQYF. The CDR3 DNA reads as TGTGCCAGCTCACCATCCGGGAGTAGCTTAACCTACGAGCAGTACTTC. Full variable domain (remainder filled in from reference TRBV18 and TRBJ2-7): NAGVMQNPRHLVRRRGQEARLRCSPMKGHSHVYWYRQLPEEGLKFMVYLQKENIIDESGMPKERFSAEFPKEGPSILRIQQVVRGDSAAYFCASSPSGSSLTYEQYFGPGTRLTVT.

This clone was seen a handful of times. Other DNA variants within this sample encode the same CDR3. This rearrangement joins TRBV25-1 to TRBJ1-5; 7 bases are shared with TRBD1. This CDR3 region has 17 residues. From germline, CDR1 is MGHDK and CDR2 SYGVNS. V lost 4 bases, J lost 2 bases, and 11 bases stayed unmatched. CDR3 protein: CASSGRQGRSGNQPQHF. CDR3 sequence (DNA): TGTGCCAGCAGTGGAAGACAGGGTCGATCAGGCAATCAGCCCCAGCATTTT.

The CDR3 spells CAIRTLYGYTF. The DNA for the CDR3 is TGTGCCATCCGGACGCTTTATGGCTACACCTTC. The chain has TRBV28 and TRBJ1-2; D gene ambiguous. This CDR3 is 11 amino acids long. Trimming stripped 10 bases from V and 5 bases from J, with 11 bases between. Per the germline V gene, CDR1 is MDHEN and CDR2 is SYDVKM.

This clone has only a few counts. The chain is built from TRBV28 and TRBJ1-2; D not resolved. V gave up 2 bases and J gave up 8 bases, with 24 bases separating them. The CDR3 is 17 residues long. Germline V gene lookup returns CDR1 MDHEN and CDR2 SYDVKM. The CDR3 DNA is TGTGCCAGCAGTTTACGCCGGAGAGGTGGATTGTTGCGGGGCTACACCTTC. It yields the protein CASSLRRRGGLLRGYTF.

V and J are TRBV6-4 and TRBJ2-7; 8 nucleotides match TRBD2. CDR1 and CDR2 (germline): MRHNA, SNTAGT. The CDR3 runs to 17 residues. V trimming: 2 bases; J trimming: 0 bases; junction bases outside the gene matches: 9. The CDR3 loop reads CASSDGAGTRSSYEQYF. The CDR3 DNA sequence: TGTGCCAGCAGTGACGGCGCCGGGACTAGAAGCTCCTACGAGCAGTACTTC.

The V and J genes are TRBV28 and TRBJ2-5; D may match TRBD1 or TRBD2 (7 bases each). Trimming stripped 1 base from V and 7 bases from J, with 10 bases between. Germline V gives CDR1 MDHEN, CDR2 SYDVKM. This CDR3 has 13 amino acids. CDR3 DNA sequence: TGTGCCAGCAGTTTATCAGGGGGGGGGACCCAGTACTTC. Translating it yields CASSLSGGGTQYF.

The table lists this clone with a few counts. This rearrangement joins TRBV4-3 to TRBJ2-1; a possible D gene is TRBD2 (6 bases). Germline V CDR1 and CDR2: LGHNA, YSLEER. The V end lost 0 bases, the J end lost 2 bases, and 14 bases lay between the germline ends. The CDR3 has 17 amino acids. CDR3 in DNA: TGCGCCAGCAGCCAAGATAGGAGGGAAGGTGCCTACAATGAGCAGTTCTTC. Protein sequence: CASSQDRREGAYNEQFF.

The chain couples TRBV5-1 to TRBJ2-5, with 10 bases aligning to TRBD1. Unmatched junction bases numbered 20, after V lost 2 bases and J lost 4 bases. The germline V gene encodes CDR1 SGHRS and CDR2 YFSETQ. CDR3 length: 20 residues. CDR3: CASSFVRRDRGITARETQYF. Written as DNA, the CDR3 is TGCGCCAGCAGCTTCGTCCGCCGGGACAGGGGTATAACGGCCAGAGAGACCCAGTACTTC.

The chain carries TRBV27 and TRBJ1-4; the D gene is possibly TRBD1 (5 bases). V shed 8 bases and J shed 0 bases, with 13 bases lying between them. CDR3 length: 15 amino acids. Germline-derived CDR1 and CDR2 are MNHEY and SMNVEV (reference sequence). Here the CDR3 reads CASSNSGATNEKLFF. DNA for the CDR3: TGTGCCAGCTCCAATTCGGGGGCAACTAATGAAAAACTGTTTTTT.

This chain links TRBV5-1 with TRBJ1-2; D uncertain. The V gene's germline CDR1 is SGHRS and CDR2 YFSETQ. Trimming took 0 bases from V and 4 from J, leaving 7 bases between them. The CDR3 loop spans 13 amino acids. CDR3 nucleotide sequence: TGCGCCAGCAGCTTGGCCCCAGTCTATGGCTACACCTTC. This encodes CASSLAPVYGYTF.

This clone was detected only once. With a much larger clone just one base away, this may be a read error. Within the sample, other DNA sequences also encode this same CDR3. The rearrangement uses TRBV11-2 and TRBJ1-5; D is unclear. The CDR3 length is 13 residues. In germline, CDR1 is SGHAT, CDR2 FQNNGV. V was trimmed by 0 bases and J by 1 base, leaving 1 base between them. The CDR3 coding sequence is TGTGCCAGCAGCTTAGACAGCAATCAGCCCCAGCATTTT. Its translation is CASSLDSNQPQHF.

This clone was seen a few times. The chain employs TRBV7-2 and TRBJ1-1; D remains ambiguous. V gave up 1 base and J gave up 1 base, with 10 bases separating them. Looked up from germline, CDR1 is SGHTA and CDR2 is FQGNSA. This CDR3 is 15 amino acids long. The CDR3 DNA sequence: TGTGCCAGCAGCTTAGTCGGGAGCTCGAACACTGAAGCTTTCTTT. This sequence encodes CASSLVGSSNTEAFF.

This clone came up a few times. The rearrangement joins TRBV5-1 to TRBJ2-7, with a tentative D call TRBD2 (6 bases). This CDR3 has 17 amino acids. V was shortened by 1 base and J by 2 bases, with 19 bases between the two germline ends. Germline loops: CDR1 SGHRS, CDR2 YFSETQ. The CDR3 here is CASSLSPGGVITYEQYF. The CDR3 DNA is TGCGCCAGCAGCTTGTCCCCCGGCGGGGTGATCACCTACGAGCAGTACTTC.

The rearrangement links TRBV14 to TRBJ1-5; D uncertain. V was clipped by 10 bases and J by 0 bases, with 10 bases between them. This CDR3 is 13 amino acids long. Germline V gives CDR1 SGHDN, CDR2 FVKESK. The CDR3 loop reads CATKSYSNQPQHF. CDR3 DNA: TGTGCCACTAAGTCTTATAGCAATCAGCCCCAGCATTTT.

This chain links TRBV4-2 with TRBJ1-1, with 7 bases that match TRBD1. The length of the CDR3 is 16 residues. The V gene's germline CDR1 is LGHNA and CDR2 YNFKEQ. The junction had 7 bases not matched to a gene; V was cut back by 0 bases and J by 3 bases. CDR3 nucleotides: TGTGCCAGCAGCCAAGATAGCCTTCAGGGGGACACTGAAGCTTTCTTT. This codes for CASSQDSLQGDTEAFF.